These T cell receptor beta chains were read from a single sample in a study of regulatory T cells in long-lasting Graves disease. Each CDR3 protein is one row after TCRdb ran MiXCR on the multiplex PCR reads. The sample lists about 320,000 distinct CDR3 sequences; more than 15% were seen once. Here the sequenced sample was peripheral blood mononuclear cells (PBMCs), taken at new diagnosis, from a patient treated with antithyroid drugs. These receptors all come from a female donor with Graves disease. Each CDR3 is given with its conserved first and last residue. The D gene is left open where the match is weak. Not all rows give a size; the values are once, few, many and, for expanded clones, a class.

clone_size | d_call | cdr3_length | j_call | v_call | cdr3_nt | cdr3_aa
many | TRBD1 | 16 | TRBJ1-4 | TRBV9 | TGTGCCAGCAGCGCCGGACAGGGTAGCACTAATGAAAAACTGTTTTTT | CASSAGQGSTNEKLFF
many | TRBD2 | 14 | TRBJ2-7 | TRBV7-7 | TGTGCTAGCAGCCCGGGACTACAATCCTACGAGCAGTACTTC | CASSPGLQSYEQYF
few | - | 14 | TRBJ2-1 | TRBV6-1 | TGTGCCACCCAGCGGGTTGATTGGAACAATGAGCAGTTCTTC | CATQRVDWNNEQFF
many | TRBD1 | 18 | TRBJ2-3 | TRBV27 | TGTGCCAGCAGTTTGATCGTTCAGGGACAGGGGGCCCCCGATACGCAGTATTTT | CASSLIVQGQGAPDTQYF
- | TRBD1 | 16 | TRBJ2-2 | TRBV18 | TGTGCCAGCTCAACGGACAGGGCGTCGGACACCGGGGAGCTGTTTTTT | CASSTDRASDTGELFF
- | TRBD2 | 16 | TRBJ2-1 | TRBV19 | TGTGCCAGTAGCCTCACTAGCGGGAGATTGGGCAATGAGCAGTTCTTC | CASSLTSGRLGNEQFF
many | - | 16 | TRBJ2-1 | TRBV11-2 | TGTGCCAGCAGCTTAGGGGGGGCAGGAGGTTACAATGAGCAGTTCTTC | CASSLGGAGGYNEQFF
- | - | 16 | TRBJ2-5 | TRBV2 | TGTGCCAGCAGCCCAGAAGGGCAGGGTGGTATAGAGACCCAGTACTTC | CASSPEGQGGIETQYF
many | - | 14 | TRBJ1-2 | TRBV6-5 | TGTGCCAGCAGTTACGGGCTCGGGACTAGTGGCTACACCTTC | CASSYGLGTSGYTF
many | TRBD1 | 17 | TRBJ1-1 | TRBV29-1 | TGCAGCGTTGAAAAGGGGGTCGACAGGGGCGACAACACTGAAGCTTTCTTT | CSVEKGVDRGDNTEAFF
many | TRBD1 | 16 | TRBJ2-7 | TRBV28 | TGTGCCAGCAGTACAGGGGGACAGGGATCCAGGGGCAAGCAGTACTTC | CASSTGGQGSRGKQYF
many | - | 11 | TRBJ2-7 | TRBV11-2 | TGTGCCAGCAGCCAGATCGCCGAGCAGTACTTC | CASSQIAEQYF
few | TRBD2 | 17 | TRBJ2-2 | TRBV19 | TGTGCCAGTAGTATGGCTAGCGGGAGTTCCTATGCCGGGGAGCTGTTTTTT | CASSMASGSSYAGELFF
few | - | 12 | TRBJ2-1 | TRBV29-1 | TGCAGCGTTGAGTCCTCCTACAATGAGCAGTTCTTC | CSVESSYNEQFF
- | - | 14 | TRBJ2-1 | TRBV10-1 | TGCGCCAGCAGTGTCGGGCCCGGCAACAATGAGCAGTTCTTC | CASSVGPGNNEQFF
many | - | 15 | TRBJ2-7 | TRBV5-1 | TGCGCCAGCAGCGCGCAGGGGCCTTCCTCCTACGAGCAGTACTTC | CASSAQGPSSYEQYF
many | - | 14 | TRBJ2-3 | TRBV24-1 | TGTGCCACCAGTGACACAGGGTATCCAGATACGCAGTATTTT | CATSDTGYPDTQYF
many | - | 11 | TRBJ2-2 | TRBV9 | TGTGCCAGCAGCGTAAACGGGGAGCTGTTTTTT | CASSVNGELFF
many | - | 14 | TRBJ1-6 | TRBV14 | TGTGCCAGCAGCCAAGAACCCGAAAGTTCACCCCTCCACTTT | CASSQEPESSPLHF
few | - | 15 | TRBJ2-2 | TRBV27 | TGTGCCAGCAGTTCCTTACAGGGGAACACCGGGGAGCTGTTTTTT | CASSSLQGNTGELFF
- | - | 17 | TRBJ2-3 | TRBV9 | TGTGCCAGCAGCGTAGCTCGGGACGGGGGAAGCACAGATACGCAGTATTTT | CASSVARDGGSTDTQYF
- | - | 16 | TRBJ2-3 | TRBV5-1 | TGCGCCAGCAGCTTGGGCAGCCTAATATCGTCGGATACGCAGTATTTT | CASSLGSLISSDTQYF
many | - | 17 | TRBJ2-1 | TRBV12-5 | TGTGCTAGTGGGACCTTGGGGGAAGATAGCTCCTACAATGAGCAGTTCTTC | CASGTLGEDSSYNEQFF
many | - | 15 | TRBJ1-3 | TRBV12-3/TRBV12-4 | TGTGCCAGCAGCCGCGGTGTATTCTCTGGAAACACCATATATTTT | CASSRGVFSGNTIYF
many | TRBD1 | 13 | TRBJ1-2 | TRBV28 | TGTGCCAGCAGTTTTGGACAGGGTTGGGGCTACACCTTC | CASSFGQGWGYTF
many | TRBD1 | 13 | TRBJ2-2 | TRBV20-1 | TGCAGTGCTTCGGGACAGCACACCGGGGAGCTGTTTTTT | CSASGQHTGELFF
many | TRBD2 | 15 | TRBJ2-1 | TRBV20-1 | TGCAGTGCAGACCTAGCGGGGTTCTCCTACAATGAGCAGTTCTTC | CSADLAGFSYNEQFF
- | TRBD2 | 15 | TRBJ2-7 | TRBV7-3 | TGTGCCAGCAGCTTATCGAGCGGGGGGGCCGGCGAGCAGTACTTC | CASSLSSGGAGEQYF
- | TRBD2 | 17 | TRBJ2-2 | TRBV2 | TGTGCCAGCAACGGACTAGCGGGAGGCGCGAACACCGGGGAGCTGTTTTTT | CASNGLAGGANTGELFF
- | - | 12 | TRBJ1-1 | TRBV29-1 | TGCAGCGTTGAAGAAGGAGGCACTGAAGCTTTCTTT | CSVEEGGTEAFF
few | - | 14 | TRBJ2-7 | TRBV7-2 | TGTGCCAGCAGCTTAGATAACAGGGACCACGAGCAGTACTTC | CASSLDNRDHEQYF
many | - | 13 | TRBJ2-1 | TRBV7-9 | TGTGCCAGCAGCTTAGCAGGCAGCAATGAGCAGTTCTTC | CASSLAGSNEQFF
few | TRBD2 | 21 | TRBJ2-1 | TRBV3-1 | TGTGCCAGCAGCTTACCGCTCGGGGCGGGAGGGGAGGGTAGGCCTTACAATGAGCAGTTCTTC | CASSLPLGAGGEGRPYNEQFF
few | - | 13 | TRBJ1-3 | TRBV10-3 | TGTGCCATCAGTGAGACAACCGGAAACACCATATATTTT | CAISETTGNTIYF
- | - | 15 | TRBJ1-5 | TRBV19 | TGTGCCAGTACCACATCAGGGATTCGCAATCAGCCCCAGCATTTT | CASTTSGIRNQPQHF
few | - | 15 | TRBJ1-2 | TRBV27 | TGTGCCAGCAGACCTGCGGGACGGAGCGGCTATGGCTACACCTTC | CASRPAGRSGYGYTF
many | - | 15 | TRBJ2-3 | TRBV12-3/TRBV12-4 | TGTGCCTCTTTGGGTCCGACTAGAGGCACAGATACGCAGTATTTT | CASLGPTRGTDTQYF
many | - | 13 | TRBJ2-1 | TRBV20-1 | TGCAGTGCTCTCTACCCTCGGACACCCGGGCAGTTCTTC | CSALYPRTPGQFF
many | - | 14 | TRBJ2-7 | TRBV30 | TGTGCCTGGAGTGTGTTAGGGACGAGGGACGAGCAGTACTTC | CAWSVLGTRDEQYF
- | TRBD2 | 18 | TRBJ2-2 | TRBV6-5 | TGTGCCAGCAGTTACTCGATTTTAGGGACTACAAACACCGGGGAGCTGTTTTTT | CASSYSILGTTNTGELFF
- | TRBD1 | 16 | TRBJ1-4 | TRBV7-2 | TGTGCCAGCAGCTTAGATTCGGGACAGGGGGCTGAAAAACTGTTTTTT | CASSLDSGQGAEKLFF
many | - | 14 | TRBJ2-3 | TRBV10-3 | TGTGCCACCCTAGGAGGCACTAGCACAGATACGCAGTATTTT | CATLGGTSTDTQYF
many | - | 14 | TRBJ1-4 | TRBV3-1 | TGTGCCAGCACCAAAGGAACAGTGGGGGAAAAACTGTTTTTT | CASTKGTVGEKLFF
- | TRBD2 | 15 | TRBJ2-1 | TRBV20-1 | TGCAGTGCTAGGGCTCTGGGACTAGCGGGAGATGAGCAGTTCTTC | CSARALGLAGDEQFF
many | TRBD1 | 13 | TRBJ2-3 | TRBV6-1 | TGTGCCAGCTGGGACAGGGCGACAGATACGCAGTATTTT | CASWDRATDTQYF
once | - | 17 | TRBJ1-2 | TRBV2 | TGTGCCAGCAGTTACAGGGCCCCCGGGGATAGAAACTATGGCTACACCTTC | CASSYRAPGDRNYGYTF
many | - | 16 | TRBJ2-3 | TRBV9 | TGTGCCAGCAGCGATGGGGCGGGATCTAGCACAGATACGCAGTATTTT | CASSDGAGSSTDTQYF
many | - | 16 | TRBJ2-3 | TRBV28 | TGTGCCAGCAGTCCACACCAAATGGTCAGCACAGATACGCAGTATTTT | CASSPHQMVSTDTQYF
once | - | 17 | TRBJ2-5 | TRBV6-1 | TGTGCCAGCAGTGATTGGTGGGAAGGGGGAGAGGCGGAGACCCAGTACTTC | CASSDWWEGGEAETQYF
- | - | 17 | TRBJ1-6 | TRBV20-1 | TGCAGTGCTAGACGCCTAGACACGGGGGGACGGAATTCACCCCTCCACTTT | CSARRLDTGGRNSPLHF
many | - | 14 | TRBJ2-2 | TRBV9 | TGTGCCAGCAGCATCACTAGCACCACCGGGGAGCTGTTTTTT | CASSITSTTGELFF
- | - | 15 | TRBJ1-5 | TRBV6-5 | TGTGCCAGCAGTTACTCGGGACAAAGCAATCAGCCCCAGCATTTT | CASSYSGQSNQPQHF
- | - | 15 | TRBJ2-5 | TRBV20-1 | TGCAGTGCCACTCCCCTCGAGGTACTCCAAGAGACCCAGTACTTC | CSATPLEVLQETQYF
many | TRBD2 | 15 | TRBJ2-3 | TRBV5-1 | TGCGCCAGCAACCCAATAGCGGGAGGCGGGGATACGCAGTATTTT | CASNPIAGGGDTQYF